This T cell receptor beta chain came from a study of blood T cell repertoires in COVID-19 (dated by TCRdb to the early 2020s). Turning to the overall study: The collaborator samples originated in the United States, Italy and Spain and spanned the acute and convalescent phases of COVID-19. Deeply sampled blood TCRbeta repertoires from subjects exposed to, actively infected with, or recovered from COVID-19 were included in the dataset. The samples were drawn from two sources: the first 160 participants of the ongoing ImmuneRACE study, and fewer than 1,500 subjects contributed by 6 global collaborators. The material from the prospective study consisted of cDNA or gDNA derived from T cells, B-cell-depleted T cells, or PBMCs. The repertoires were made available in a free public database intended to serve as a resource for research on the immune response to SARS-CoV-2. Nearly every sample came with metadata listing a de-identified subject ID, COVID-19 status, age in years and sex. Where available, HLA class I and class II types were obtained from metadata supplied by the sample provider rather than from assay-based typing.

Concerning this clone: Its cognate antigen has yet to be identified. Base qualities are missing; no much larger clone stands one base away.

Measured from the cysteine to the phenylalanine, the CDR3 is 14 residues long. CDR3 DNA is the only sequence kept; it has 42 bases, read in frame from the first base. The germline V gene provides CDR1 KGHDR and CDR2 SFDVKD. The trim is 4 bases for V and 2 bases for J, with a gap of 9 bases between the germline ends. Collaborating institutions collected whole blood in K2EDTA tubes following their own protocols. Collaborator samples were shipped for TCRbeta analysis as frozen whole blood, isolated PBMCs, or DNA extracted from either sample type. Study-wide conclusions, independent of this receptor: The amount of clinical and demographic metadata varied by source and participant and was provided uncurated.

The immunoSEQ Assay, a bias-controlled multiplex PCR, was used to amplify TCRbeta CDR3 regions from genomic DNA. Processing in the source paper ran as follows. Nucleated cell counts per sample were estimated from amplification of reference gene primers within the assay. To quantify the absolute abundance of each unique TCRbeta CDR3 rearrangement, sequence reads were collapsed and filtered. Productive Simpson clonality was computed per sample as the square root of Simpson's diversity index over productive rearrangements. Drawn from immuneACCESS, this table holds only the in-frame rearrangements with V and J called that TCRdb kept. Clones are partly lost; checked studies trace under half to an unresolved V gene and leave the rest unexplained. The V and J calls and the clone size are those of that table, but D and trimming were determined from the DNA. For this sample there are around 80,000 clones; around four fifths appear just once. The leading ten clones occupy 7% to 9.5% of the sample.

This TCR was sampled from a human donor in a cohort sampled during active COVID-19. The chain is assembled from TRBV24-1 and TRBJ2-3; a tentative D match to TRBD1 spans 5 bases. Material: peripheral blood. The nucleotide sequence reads TGTGCCACCAGTGAAAGGGGTCTCACAGATACGCAGTATTTT. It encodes CATSERGLTDTQYF.